This T cell receptor (beta chain) stems from a study of OX40 agonist ivuxolimab in advanced cancers. Study as a whole: Participants, about 83% male, averaged roughly 60 years of age, ranging from roughly 23 to 80.

Study observations and caveats: There were, on average, more expanded clones in CD8+ T cells than in CD4+.

Between the trimmed V and J ends, which lost 6 bases and 5 bases, there was a span of 13 bases. CDR1 is SGHTA and CDR2 is FQGNSA in the germline V gene. The length of the CDR3 is 13 residues. Assay used: immunoSEQ multiplex PCR; TCRdb lists only in-frame clones, some missing. The sample has about 62,000 clones; 70% to 90% are singletons. This clone has a handful of counts. Its antigen is unidentified. The TCR sequence derives from an adult with an advanced solid tumor such as melanoma, head and neck, liver or kidney cancer. The V gene is TRBV7-2, the J gene TRBJ2-5; weak D call: TRBD2 (6 bases). Sequencing used CD4+ or CD8+ T cells sorted from blood, obtained in a trial of the OX40 agonist ivuxolimab. CDR3 sequence (DNA): TGTGCCAGCAGTGGAGGGAGGAGGGAGACCCAGTACTTC. As protein: CASSGGRRETQYF.